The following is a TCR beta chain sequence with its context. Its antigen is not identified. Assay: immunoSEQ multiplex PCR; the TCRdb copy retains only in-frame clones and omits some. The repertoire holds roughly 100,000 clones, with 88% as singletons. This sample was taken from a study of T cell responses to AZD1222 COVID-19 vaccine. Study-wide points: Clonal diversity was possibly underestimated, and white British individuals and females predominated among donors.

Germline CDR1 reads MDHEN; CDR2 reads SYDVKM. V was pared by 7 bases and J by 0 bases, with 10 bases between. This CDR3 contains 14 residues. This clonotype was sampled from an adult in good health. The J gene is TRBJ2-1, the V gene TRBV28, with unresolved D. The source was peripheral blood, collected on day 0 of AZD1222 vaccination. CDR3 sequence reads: CASKPSDSYNEQFF. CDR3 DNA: TGTGCCAGCAAGCCCAGCGACTCCTACAATGAGCAGTTCTTC.